The next 25 T cell receptor beta chains were all read from a single sample in a study of blood T cell repertoires in COVID-19. Clones were sequenced by immunoSEQ multiplex PCR, and TCRdb holds only the in-frame ones, with some missing. The sample lists around 300,000 clones, around 90% occurring once. The sample comprised PBMCs or T cells enriched from blood (not recorded which). These receptors were collected from a woman aged 45-59 years who had recovered from COVID-19.

The chain has TRBV2 and TRBJ2-3; 10 bases align to TRBD2. V lost 8 bases and J lost 0; bases outside the gene matches: 5. CDR3 length: 15 residues. Germline V lookup: CDR1 SNHLY, CDR2 FYNNEI. The CDR3 protein is CASGKREGSTDTQYF. For the CDR3, the DNA is TGTGCCAGCGGAAAGCGGGAGGGGAGCACAGATACGCAGTATTTT.

The chain carries TRBV10-3 and TRBJ1-1; D is possibly TRBD1 (5 bases). Germline CDR1 is ENHRY and CDR2 is SYGVKD. The CDR3 has 14 residues. Trimming removed 0 bases at V and 6 bases at J, with 11 bases between. The CDR3 spells CAISESGLGAEAFF. CDR3 nucleotides: TGTGCCATCAGTGAGTCTGGGTTAGGGGCTGAAGCTTTCTTT.

This chain joins TRBV4-3 and TRBJ1-2, with D possibly matching TRBD1 (5 bases). The germline CDR1 and CDR2 sequences are LGHNA and YSLEER. Deletions cut 1 base from V and 2 bases from J, with 11 bases between. This CDR3 comprises 15 residues. The CDR3 is CASSQVTRGNYGYTF. The DNA of the CDR3 is TGCGCCAGCAGCCAAGTGACACGGGGGAACTATGGCTACACCTTC.

The V gene is TRBV9, the J gene TRBJ1-4; no firm D call. Looked up from germline, CDR1 is SGDLS and CDR2 is YYNGEE. V shed 1 base and J shed 0 bases, with 7 bases lying between them. This CDR3 comprises 15 residues. The CDR3 region has the DNA TGTGCCAGCAGCGTATCCGGGACAACTAATGAAAAACTGTTTTTT. This sequence encodes CASSVSGTTNEKLFF.

The rearrangement uses TRBV5-6 and TRBJ1-4; D is unresolved. This CDR3 region has 15 residues. Per the germline V gene, CDR1 is SGHDT and CDR2 is YYEEEE. Deletions cut 3 bases from V and 7 bases from J, with 16 bases between. CDR3 sequence (DNA): TGTGCCAGCAGCTCCATATCAGACTGGTCTGAAAAACTGTTTTTT. Translating it yields CASSSISDWSEKLFF.

CDR3 residues: CASSRDSKGSPLHF. Here the CDR3 DNA reads TGCGCCAGCAGCCGGGACAGCAAAGGTTCACCCCTCCACTTT. J is TRBJ1-6 and V is TRBV5-1; 7 bases match TRBD1. The CDR3 has 14 residues. V gave up 4 bases and J gave up 9 bases; unmatched junction bases: 7. Germline CDR1 is SGHRS and CDR2 is YFSETQ. Filled out from reference TRBV5-1 and TRBJ1-6, the complete variable domain reads KAGVTQTPRYLIKTRGQQVTLSCSPISGHRSVSWYQQTPGQGLQFLFEYFSETQRNKGNFPGRFSGRQFSNSRSEMNVSTLELGDSALYLCASSRDSKGSPLHFGNGTRLTVT.

The chain carries TRBV7-8 and TRBJ1-5; D might be TRBD1 (6 bases). The CDR3 sequence is 15 residues long. Trimming removed 1 base at V and 7 bases at J, with 14 bases between. Per germline, CDR1 SGHVS and CDR2 FQNEAQ. The CDR3 here is CASSLVAGARQPQHF. The CDR3, as DNA: TGTGCCAGCAGCTTAGTAGCGGGGGCACGGCAGCCCCAGCATTTT.

This rearrangement joins TRBV6-2 or TRBV6-3 to TRBJ2-7; D may be TRBD2 (5 bases). V lost 4 bases to trimming and J lost 4 bases, with 8 bases between them. CDR3 size: 12 residues. Germline values: CDR1 MNHEY, CDR2 SVGEGT. The CDR3 region is CASSSRGYEQYF. The CDR3 region has the DNA TGTGCCAGCAGTTCTCGGGGTTACGAGCAGTACTTC.

Notes on this clone: In the same sample, other DNA sequences code for this CDR3. This chain connects TRBV5-4 to TRBJ2-3; a possible D gene is TRBD2 (5 bases). This CDR3 is built from 15 residues. Germline lookup yields CDR1 SGHNT and CDR2 YYREEE (reference sequence). Trimming shortened V by 0 bases and J by 2 bases, and 10 bases separated the two germline ends. This CDR3 is CASSLERGNTDTQYF. Written as DNA, the CDR3 is TGTGCCAGCAGCTTGGAACGGGGAAACACAGATACGCAGTATTTT. The complete variable domain, with remaining parts taken from reference TRBV5-4 and TRBJ2-3, reads ETGVTQSPTHLIKTRGQQVTLRCSSQSGHNTVSWYQQALGQGPQFIFQYYREEENGRGNFPPRFSGLQFPNYSSELNVNALELDDSALYLCASSLERGNTDTQYFGPGTRLTVL.

This clone has a handful of counts. The chain has TRBV7-2 and TRBJ1-1; possibly TRBD1 for D (5 bases). The germline V gene encodes CDR1 SGHTA and CDR2 FQGNSA. CDR3 size: 13 residues. Trimming took 4 bases from V and 1 from J, leaving 7 bases between them. The DNA of the CDR3 is TGTGCCAGCAGCTCAGGACAGAACACTGAAGCTTTCTTT. Translated: CASSSGQNTEAFF.

The chain uses TRBV6-6 and TRBJ1-4; unclear D gene. The CDR3 has 14 residues. V dropped 6 bases and J dropped 7 bases, with 15 bases sitting between them. Germline lookup yields CDR1 MNHNY and CDR2 SVGAGI (reference sequence). This chain's CDR3 is CASRRGDSGEKLFF. The CDR3 coding sequence is TGTGCCAGCAGAAGAGGAGATAGCGGTGAAAAACTGTTTTTT.

This chain joins TRBV25-1 and TRBJ2-3; D is uncertain. The V end lost 5 bases, the J end lost 5 bases, and 5 bases lay between the germline ends. This CDR3 is built from 11 residues. Germline V gene lookup returns CDR1 MGHDK and CDR2 SYGVNS. The DNA for the CDR3 is TGTGCCAGCAGTTCAGAAGATACGCAGTATTTT. It specifies CASSSEDTQYF.

V and J are TRBV20-1 and TRBJ1-1, with TRBD1 matching over 7 bases. Germline V CDR1 and CDR2: DFQATT, SNEGSKA (reference sequence). The CDR3 is made up of 11 amino acids. V trimming: 6 bases; J trimming: 11 bases; junction bases outside the gene matches: 9. The CDR3 protein is CSASTGDGAFF. CDR3 nucleotides: TGCAGTGCCAGTACAGGGGATGGGGCTTTCTTT.

The sample holds one count of this clone. Written as DNA, the CDR3 is TGTGCCAGCAGCCCAACATTCGATCAGCCCCAGCATTTT. As protein: CASSPTFDQPQHF. The V call is TRBV28, the J call TRBJ1-5; no definite D call. This CDR3 has 13 residues. V was cut by 6 bases and J by 5 bases, with 11 bases left in between. Germline-derived CDR1 and CDR2 are MDHEN and SYDVKM. The full variable domain, completed using reference TRBV28 and TRBJ1-5, is DVKVTQSSRYLVKRTGEKVFLECVQDMDHENMFWYRQDPGLGLRLIYFSYDVKMKEKGDIPEGYSVSREKKERFSLILESASTNQTSMYLCASSPTFDQPQHFGDGTRLSIL.

The chain uses TRBV19 and TRBJ2-5; 10 bases line up with TRBD2. From germline, CDR1 is LNHDA and CDR2 SQIVND (reference sequence). The V segment lost 3 bases and the J segment 1 base; nucleotides outside the gene matches: 11. The CDR3 length is 18 residues. The CDR3 sequence: CASSISAWLAGVQETQYF. In nucleotides, the CDR3 is TGTGCCAGTAGTATTTCCGCATGGCTAGCGGGAGTCCAAGAGACCCAGTACTTC.

The V gene is TRBV25-1, the J gene TRBJ1-2, with D unresolved. Germline assignment: CDR1 MGHDK and CDR2 SYGVNS. Trimming took 5 bases from V and 6 from J, leaving 13 bases between them. The length of the CDR3 is 13 residues. DNA for the CDR3: TGTGCCAGCAGTCATCGGGAAAGAGATGGCTACACCTTC. As protein: CASSHRERDGYTF.

The chain joins TRBV7-9 to TRBJ2-5, with TRBD1 identical over 7 bases. Germline V CDR1 and CDR2: SEHNR, FQNEAQ (reference sequence). V was pared by 5 bases and J by 0 bases, with 6 bases of the junction left unmatched. There are 15 residues in the CDR3. DNA for the CDR3: TGTGCCAGCAGCCCAGGGACAGCCGACCAAGAGACCCAGTACTTC. It codes for CASSPGTADQETQYF.

This chain uses TRBV3-1 (or the pseudogene TRBV3-2) with TRBJ1-3; D is ambiguous. The CDR3 spans 14 residues. The germline CDR1 and CDR2 sequences are LGHDT and YNNKEL (reference sequence). With 4 bases removed from V and 7 bases from J, the gap between germline ends came to 14 bases. CDR3 residues: CASSPAGGPNTIYF. The CDR3 DNA follows: TGTGCCAGCAGCCCGGCGGGCGGGCCTAACACCATATATTTT.

The chain carries TRBV11-2 and TRBJ2-1; 8 positions match TRBD2. This CDR3 region has 16 residues. Germline trimming cut 5 bases from V and 4 bases from J; bases unmatched to any gene: 10. In germline, CDR1 is SGHAT, CDR2 FQNNGV. The CDR3 sequence is CASSHLGVAGYNEQFF. The DNA of the CDR3 is TGTGCCAGCAGCCACCTCGGGGTAGCGGGGTACAATGAGCAGTTCTTC.

The chain links TRBV4-2 to TRBJ2-3; 9 nucleotides align to TRBD2. The germline V gene encodes CDR1 LGHNA and CDR2 YNFKEQ. J was trimmed by 2 bases and V by 3 bases; bases with no gene match: 12. CDR3 length equals 18 residues. This CDR3 reads CASSQGEGGRANTDTQYF. CDR3 bases: TGTGCCAGCAGCCAGGGGGAAGGCGGGAGGGCCAACACAGATACGCAGTATTTT.

The chain is built from TRBV7-2 and TRBJ2-7; 7 bases agree with TRBD2. CDR3 length: 15 amino acids. V gave up 3 bases and J gave up 4 bases; unmatched junction bases: 9. Germline CDR1 is SGHTA and CDR2 is FQGNSA. This CDR3 reads CASSFFREALYEQYF. The CDR3 DNA follows: TGTGCCAGCAGCTTTTTCCGGGAGGCCCTATACGAGCAGTACTTC. The full variable domain, in which reference TRBV7-2 and TRBJ2-7 provide the parts outside the CDR3, is GAGVSQSPSNKVTEKGKDVELRCDPISGHTALYWYRQSLGQGLEFLIYFQGNSAPDKSGLPSDRFSAERTGGSVSTLTIQRTQQEDSAVYLCASSFFREALYEQYFGPGTRLTVT.

V usage is TRBV7-3 and J usage is TRBJ2-4, with TRBD2 matching over 8 bases. The CDR3 is 17 amino acids. V shed 10 bases, J shed 2 bases, and the junction held 16 bases outside the gene matches. Germline V lookup: CDR1 SGHTA, CDR2 FQGTGA. CDR3 loop: CATSPGGGLGTKNIQYF. The CDR3 DNA follows: TGTGCCACCTCACCCGGGGGGGGGCTAGGGACCAAAAACATTCAGTACTTC.

V is TRBV11-1 and J is TRBJ2-5, with D tentatively TRBD1 (5 bases). The V end lost 7 bases, the J end lost 2 bases, and 14 bases lay between the germline ends. This CDR3 contains 14 residues. Germline assignment: CDR1 SGHAT and CDR2 FQDESV (reference sequence). This CDR3 is CASTQDQGQETQYF. The CDR3 bases are TGTGCCAGCACCCAGGACCAGGGACAAGAGACCCAGTACTTC.

J is TRBJ2-7 and V is TRBV4-2; 9 nucleotides line up with TRBD2. Trimming cost V 4 bases and J 0 bases; bases outside gene matches: 16. The germline V gene encodes CDR1 LGHNA and CDR2 YNFKEQ. The CDR3 has 19 residues. The CDR3 coding sequence is TGTGCCAGCAGCCCCGCCTGGGGGCGGGAGGGTACAGGCTCCTACGAGCAGTACTTC. The encoded protein is CASSPAWGREGTGSYEQYF.

This chain uses TRBV20-1 with TRBJ2-7; no clear D. This CDR3 contains 12 residues. With 3 bases removed from V and 3 bases from J, the gap between germline ends came to 9 bases. Germline assignment: CDR1 DFQATT and CDR2 SNEGSKA (reference sequence). The CDR3 sequence is CSASPGFYEQYF. CDR3 sequence (DNA): TGCAGTGCTAGTCCCGGGTTCTACGAGCAGTACTTC.